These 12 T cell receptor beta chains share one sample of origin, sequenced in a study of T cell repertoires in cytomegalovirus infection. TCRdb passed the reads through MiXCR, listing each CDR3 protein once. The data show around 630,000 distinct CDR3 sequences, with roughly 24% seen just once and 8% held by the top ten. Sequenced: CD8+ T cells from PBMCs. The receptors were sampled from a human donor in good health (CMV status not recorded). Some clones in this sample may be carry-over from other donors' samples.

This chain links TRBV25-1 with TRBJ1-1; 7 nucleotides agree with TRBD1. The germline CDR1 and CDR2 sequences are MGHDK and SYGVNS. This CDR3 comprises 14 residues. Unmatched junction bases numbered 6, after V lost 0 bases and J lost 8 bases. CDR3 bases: TGTGCCAGCAGTGAATATTTCGGGACAGAAGAAGCTTTCTTT. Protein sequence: CASSEYFGTEEAFF.

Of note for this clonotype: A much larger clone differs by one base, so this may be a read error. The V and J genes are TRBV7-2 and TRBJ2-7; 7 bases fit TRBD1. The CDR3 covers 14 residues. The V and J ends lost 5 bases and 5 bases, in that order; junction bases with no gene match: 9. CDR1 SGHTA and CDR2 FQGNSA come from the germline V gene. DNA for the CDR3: TGTGCCAGCAGCCCATACGACAGGGAACACGAGCAGTACGTC. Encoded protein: CASSPYDREHEQYV.

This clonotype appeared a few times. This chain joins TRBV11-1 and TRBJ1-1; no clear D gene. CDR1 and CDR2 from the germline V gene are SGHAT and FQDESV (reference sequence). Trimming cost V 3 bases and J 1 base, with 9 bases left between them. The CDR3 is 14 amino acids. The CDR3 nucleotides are TGTGCCAGCAGCTTGAACCCTACGAACACTGAAGCTTTCTTT. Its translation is CASSLNPTNTEAFF. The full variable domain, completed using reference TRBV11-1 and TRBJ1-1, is EAEVAQSPRYKITEKSQAVAFWCDPISGHATLYWYRQILGQGPELLVQFQDESVVDDSQLPKDRFSAERLKGVDSTLKIQPAELGDSAMYLCASSLNPTNTEAFFGQGTRLTVV.

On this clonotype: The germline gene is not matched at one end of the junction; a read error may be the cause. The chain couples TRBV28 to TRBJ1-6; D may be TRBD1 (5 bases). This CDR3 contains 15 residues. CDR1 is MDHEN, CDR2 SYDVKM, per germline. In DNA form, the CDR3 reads TGTGCCAGCAGTTTGTGGGGGTCCTATAATTCACTCCTCCACTTT. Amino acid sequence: CASSLWGSYNSLLHF.

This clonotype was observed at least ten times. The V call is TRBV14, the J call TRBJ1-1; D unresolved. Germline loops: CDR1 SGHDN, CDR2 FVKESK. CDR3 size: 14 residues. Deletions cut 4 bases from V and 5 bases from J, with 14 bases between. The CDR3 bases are TGTGCCAGCAGCCCCGGGCCGTGGGAGACTGAAGCTTTCTTT. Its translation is CASSPGPWETEAFF.

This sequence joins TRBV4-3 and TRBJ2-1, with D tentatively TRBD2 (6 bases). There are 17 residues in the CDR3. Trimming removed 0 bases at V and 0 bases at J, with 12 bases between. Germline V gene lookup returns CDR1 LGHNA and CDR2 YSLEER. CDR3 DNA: TGCGCCAGCAGCCAAGACCCCGCGGGGAGCTCCTACAATGAGCAGTTCTTC. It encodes CASSQDPAGSSYNEQFF.

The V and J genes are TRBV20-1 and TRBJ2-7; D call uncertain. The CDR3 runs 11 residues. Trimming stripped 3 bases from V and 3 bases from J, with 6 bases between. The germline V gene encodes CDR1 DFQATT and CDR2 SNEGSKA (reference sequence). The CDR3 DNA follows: TGCAGTGCTAGGAGAGACTACGAGCAGTACGTC. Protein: CSARRDYEQYV.

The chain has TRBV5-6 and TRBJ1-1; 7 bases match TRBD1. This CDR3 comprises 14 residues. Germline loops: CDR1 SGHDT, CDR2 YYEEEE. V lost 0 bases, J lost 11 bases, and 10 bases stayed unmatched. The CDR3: CASSLGTGVKLAFF. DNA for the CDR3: TGTGCCAGCAGCTTGGGAACAGGGGTGAAATTGGCTTTCTTT.

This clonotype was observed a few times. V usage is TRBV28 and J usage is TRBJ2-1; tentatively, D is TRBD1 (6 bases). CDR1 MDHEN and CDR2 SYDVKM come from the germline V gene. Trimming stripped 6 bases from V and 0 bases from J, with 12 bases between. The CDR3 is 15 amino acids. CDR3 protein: CASRTGHVSYNEQFF. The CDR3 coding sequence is TGTGCCAGCAGGACGGGACATGTCTCCTACAATGAGCAGTTCTTC.

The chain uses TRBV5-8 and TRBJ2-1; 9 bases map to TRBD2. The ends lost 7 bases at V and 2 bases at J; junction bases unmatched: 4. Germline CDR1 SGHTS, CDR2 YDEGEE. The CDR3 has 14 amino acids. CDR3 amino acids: CASRRGGAYNEQFF. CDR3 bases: TGTGCCAGCCGTCGCGGGGGGGCCTACAATGAGCAGTTCTTC.

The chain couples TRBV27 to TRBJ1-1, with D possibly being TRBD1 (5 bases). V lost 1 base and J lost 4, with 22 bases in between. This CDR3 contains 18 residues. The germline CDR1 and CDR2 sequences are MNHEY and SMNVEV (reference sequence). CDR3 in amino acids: CASSLYGPQQGRGTEAFF. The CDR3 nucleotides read TGTGCCAGCAGTTTATATGGGCCCCAGCAGGGCCGGGGCACTGAAGCTTTCTTT.

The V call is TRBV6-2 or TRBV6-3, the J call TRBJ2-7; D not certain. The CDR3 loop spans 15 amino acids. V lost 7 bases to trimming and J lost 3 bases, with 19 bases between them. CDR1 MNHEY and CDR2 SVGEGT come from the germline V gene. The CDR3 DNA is TGTGCCAGCAACCAAGGGTACGGTCGAAGCTACGAGCAGTACGTC. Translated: CASNQGYGRSYEQYV.